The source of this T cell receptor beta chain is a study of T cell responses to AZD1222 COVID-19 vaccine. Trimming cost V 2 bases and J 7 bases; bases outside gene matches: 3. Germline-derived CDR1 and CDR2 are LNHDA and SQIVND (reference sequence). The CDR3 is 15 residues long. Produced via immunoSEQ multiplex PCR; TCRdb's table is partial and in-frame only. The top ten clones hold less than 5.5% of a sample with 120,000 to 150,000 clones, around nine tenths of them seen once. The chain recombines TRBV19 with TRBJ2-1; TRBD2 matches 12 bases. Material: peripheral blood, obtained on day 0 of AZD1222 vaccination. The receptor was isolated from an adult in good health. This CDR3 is CASSILAGGPNEQFF. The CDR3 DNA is TGTGCCAGTAGTATACTAGCGGGAGGGCCGAATGAGCAGTTCTTC.